This TCR beta chain was documented in a study of shared clonotypes between healthy human individuals. The J segment lost 1 base and the V segment lost 2 bases, leaving 10 bases of the junction unmatched. The CDR3 spans 17 residues. The germline V gene has CDR1 SGHRS and CDR2 YFSETQ. Repertoires were generated with immunoSEQ multiplex PCR, while TCRdb's copy carries only in-frame clones and drops some. The profile covers 950,000 to 1,100,000 clones, with 75% to 85% appearing a single time and 0.61% taken by the ten largest. Notes on the study in general: It was expected that sequencing depth would affect clonotype sharing among donors.

In the case of this clone: Its target is unknown.

The sequenced sample consisted of memory CD4+ T cells from PBMCs. Subset specified: CD45RA-negative fraction. The origin of this receptor is a man aged 18 to 30 in good health. Some clones in this sample may be carry-over from other donors' samples. V is TRBV5-1 and J is TRBJ2-5, with 8 bases aligning to TRBD1. This CDR3 reads CASSFTLGQGIQETQYF. The CDR3 nucleotides are TGCGCCAGCAGCTTCACTCTAGGACAGGGAATCCAAGAGACCCAGTACTTC.